This T cell receptor beta chain derives from a study of Ad26.COV2.S vaccination and SARS-CoV-2 variants listed by TCRdb under 2021. About the investigation overall: Donors in the vaccine arm were drawn from COV1001, a multicentre, randomized, double-blind, placebo-controlled phase I-IIa trial testing Ad26.COV2.S in healthy adults. Dosing of Ad26.COV2.S was intramuscular, at either 5x10^10 or 1x10^11 viral particles, delivered as one shot or as two shots spaced 56 days apart. Sequencing of the TCRbeta repertoire served to evaluate the specificity and breadth of SARS-CoV-2-reactive T cell receptors following Ad26.COV2.S vaccination. The TCR-sequenced set comprised around 32 samples: some 20 Ad26.COV2.S vaccine recipients, 5 placebo recipients and 8 SARS-CoV-2 convalescent individuals. Trial participants were randomized into five groups of five, in which low-dose or high-dose Ad26.COV2.S was given once or twice, or placebo was given on both occasions. Investigators remained blinded to trial group allocation during experiments and outcome assessment.

Inclusive of the bounding cysteine and phenylalanine, the CDR3 is 16 residues long. Only CDR3 DNA is held: 48 bases, read in frame from base 1. V sheds 3 bases and J sheds 9 bases, leaving 21 bases between their ends. Based on the germline V gene, the CDR1 and CDR2 sequences are SGHTA and FQGNSA. Reading the label with the study, this specimen's treatment or condition is: 19 received Ad26.COV2.S at low or high dose, single or two shots; roughly five received placebo; per-sample allocation not given. Repertoires of vaccine and placebo recipients were sequenced from samples taken on day 63 after the first injection. Between 29 July and 7 August 2020, Cohort 1b enrolled about 27 adults aged 18-55 years at one site in Boston, USA. Ad26.COV2.S consisted of a replication-incompetent adenovirus type 26 vector by which a prefusion-stabilized SARS-CoV-2 spike protein from the original Wuhan strain was expressed.

Points the paper makes about the study in general: It was noted by the authors that total T cell responses may have been underestimated by the TCR breadth and depth analyses. After vaccination, spike-specific CD8+ and CD4+ T cell responses were reported to show substantial breadth. The study was not powered for comparison of responses between vaccine doses or regimens. Ad26.COV2.S recipients had higher spike-specific TCR breadth than placebo recipients (P = 0.0014). Vaccine and placebo recipients had similar non-spike TCR breadth, a finding consistent with the vaccine containing only spike.

As to this clone: Its antigen is unknown. No much larger clonotype is one base removed from it; base qualities were not supplied.

TCRbeta CDR3 regions were sequenced with the immunoSEQ Assay. After extraction, genomic DNA underwent amplification by bias-controlled multiplex PCR, followed by high-throughput sequencing. As for how the authors treated the data: To quantify the absolute abundance of every unique TCRbeta CDR3 region, sequences were collapsed and filtered. T cell fraction was estimated by normalizing TCRbeta template counts to usable DNA, with usable DNA measured through amplification of reference genes found in all nucleated cells. Repertoire TCRs were annotated as SARS-CoV-2-specific when V gene, CDR3 amino acid sequence and J gene were exactly matched to a known reactive TCR set. MIRA supplied the reference SARS-CoV-2 TCR set, which was filtered for enrichment in COVID-19-positive ImmuneCODE repertoires so that public or cross-reactive TCRs were removed. Using the MIRA antigens, annotated TCRs were further analysed by specific ORF or by position within an ORF. Breadth was defined as the number of annotated unique rearrangements divided by the total number of unique productive rearrangements, and depth was defined as the summed frequency of the annotated unique rearrangements. Two-sided Wilcoxon rank-sum tests were used to compare TCR breadth between groups. TCRdb provides this immuneACCESS table in a form limited to in-frame rearrangements. Some clones are lacking; in checked studies, under half of them reflect an unresolved V gene, and why the rest are absent is not known. V, J and clone size are taken as reported in that table, and D and trimming were inferred from the DNA itself. The table for this sample lists roughly 300,000 clones; around 90% of them were counted only once. Approximately 5.9% of the sample is held by the ten biggest clonotypes.

The chain links TRBV7-2 with TRBJ1-3; the D gene is possibly TRBD1, with 5 bases matching. This sequence was found in a person between 18 and 59 years old who received the Ad26.COV2.S COVID-19 vaccine or a placebo. The starting material was peripheral blood, obtained in a trial of Ad26.COV2.S vaccine versus placebo. In nucleotides, the sequence is TGTGCCAGCAGCTTGGGGGTGCAGGGTCCGGGGAGCACCATATATTTT. The resulting protein is CASSLGVQGPGSTIYF. Here the CDR3 is joined to the reference TRBV7-2 and TRBJ1-3 genes, and the full variable domain is: GAGVSQSPSNKVTEKGKDVELRCDPISGHTALYWYRQSLGQGLEFLIYFQGNSAPDKSGLPSDRFSAERTGGSVSTLTIQRTQQEDSAVYLCASSLGVQGPGSTIYFGEGSWLTVV.